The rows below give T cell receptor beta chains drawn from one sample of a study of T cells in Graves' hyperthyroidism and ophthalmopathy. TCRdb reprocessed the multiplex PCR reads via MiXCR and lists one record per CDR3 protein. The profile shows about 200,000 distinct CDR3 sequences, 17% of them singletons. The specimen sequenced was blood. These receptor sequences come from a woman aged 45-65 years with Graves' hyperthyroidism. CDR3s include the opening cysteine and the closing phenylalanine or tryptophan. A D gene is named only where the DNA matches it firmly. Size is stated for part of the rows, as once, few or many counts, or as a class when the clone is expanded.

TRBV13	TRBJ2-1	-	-	CASSFYDGPVSSYNEQFF	TGCGCCAGCAGCTTCTACGACGGGCCGGTGAGCTCCTACAATGAGCAGTTCTTC
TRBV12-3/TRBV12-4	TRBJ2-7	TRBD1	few	CASSLDLTGGPSEQYF	TGTGCCAGCAGTTTAGACCTGACAGGGGGTCCTTCCGAGCAGTACTTC
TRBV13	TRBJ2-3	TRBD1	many	CASSLGRQGSDTQYF	TGTGCCAGCAGCTTAGGGAGACAGGGTTCAGATACGCAGTATTTT
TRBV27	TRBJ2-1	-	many	CASSFSPPGEGLDEQFF	TGTGCCAGCAGTTTCTCCCCCCCGGGCGAGGGGCTTGATGAGCAGTTCTTC
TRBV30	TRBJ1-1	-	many	CAWRQNTEAFF	TGTGCCTGGAGGCAGAACACTGAAGCTTTCTTT
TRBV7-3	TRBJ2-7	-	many	CASSLSASVGHEQYF	TGTGCCAGCAGCTTATCGGCGAGCGTTGGCCACGAGCAGTACTTC
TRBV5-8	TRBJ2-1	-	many	CASNYNEQFF	TGTGCCAGCAACTACAATGAGCAGTTCTTC
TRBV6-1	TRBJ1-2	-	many	CASSYLHQGFYGYTF	TGTGCCAGCAGTTATCTACACCAGGGTTTCTATGGCTACACCTTC
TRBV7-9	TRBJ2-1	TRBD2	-	CASSPFSGRSPYNEQFF	TGTGCCAGCAGCCCATTTAGCGGGAGGAGTCCCTACAATGAGCAGTTCTTC
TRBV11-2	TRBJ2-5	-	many	CASSKRRDRQETQYF	TGTGCCAGCAGCAAGAGAAGGGACCGCCAAGAGACCCAGTACTTC
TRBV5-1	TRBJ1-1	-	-	CASSPPVSGTEAFF	TGCGCCAGCAGCCCGCCCGTTAGCGGCACTGAAGCTTTCTTT
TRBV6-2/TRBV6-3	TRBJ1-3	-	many	CASSYFIRSPGNTIYF	TGTGCCAGCAGTTACTTCATCCGATCGCCCGGAAACACCATATATTTT
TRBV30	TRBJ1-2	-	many	CAWRSDPAEKIYGYTF	TGTGCCTGGAGAAGTGATCCCGCAGAAAAAATCTATGGCTACACCTTC
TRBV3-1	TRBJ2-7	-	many	CASSPGTSWGEQYF	TGTGCCAGCAGCCCCGGGACTTCCTGGGGGGAGCAGTACTTC
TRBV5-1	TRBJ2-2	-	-	CASSLSVTGELFF	TGCGCCAGCAGCTTATCGGTTACGGGGGAGCTGTTTTTT
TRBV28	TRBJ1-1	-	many	CASLIAMNTEAFF	TGTGCCAGCCTTATAGCCATGAACACTGAAGCTTTCTTT
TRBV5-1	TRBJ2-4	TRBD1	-	CASSLAGHRGSLAKNIQYF	TGCGCCAGCAGCTTGGCCGGTCACAGGGGATCCTTAGCCAAAAACATTCAGTACTTC
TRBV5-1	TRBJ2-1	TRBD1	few	CASSSGQGYYNEQFF	TGCGCCAGCAGCTCGGGACAGGGCTATTACAATGAGCAGTTCTTC
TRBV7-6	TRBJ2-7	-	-	CATRGQNYEQYF	TGTGCCACTCGGGGCCAAAACTACGAGCAGTACTTC
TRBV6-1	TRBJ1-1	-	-	CASRDETEAFF	TGTGCCAGCAGGGACGAGACTGAAGCTTTCTTT
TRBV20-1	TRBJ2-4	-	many	CSASRAPAKNIQYF	TGCAGTGCTAGTAGGGCGCCGGCCAAAAACATTCAGTACTTC
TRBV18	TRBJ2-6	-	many	CASSPSGANVLTF	TGTGCCAGCAGTCCCTCTGGGGCCAACGTCCTGACTTTC
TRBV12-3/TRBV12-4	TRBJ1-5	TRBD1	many	CASSFLRDRGRGQPQHF	TGTGCCAGCAGTTTCCTCCGGGACAGGGGGCGCGGACAGCCCCAGCATTTT
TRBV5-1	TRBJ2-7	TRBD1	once	CASSPGTGGAHEQYF	TGCGCCAGCAGCCCTGGGACAGGGGGGGCCCACGAGCAGTACTTC
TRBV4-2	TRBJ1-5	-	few	CASSHSTAYSNQPQHF	TGTGCCAGCAGCCACTCGACAGCGTATAGCAATCAGCCCCAGCATTTT
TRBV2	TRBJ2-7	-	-	CASNPGPPWVRAYF	TGTGCCAGCAACCCGGGTCCCCCATGGGTAAGAGCGTACTTC
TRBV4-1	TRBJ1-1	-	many	CASRMAGGQEAFF	TGCGCCAGCAGGATGGCGGGGGGTCAGGAAGCTTTCTTT
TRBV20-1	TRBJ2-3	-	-	CSATVGLDTQYF	TGCAGTGCTACGGTGGGGTTAGATACGCAGTATTTT
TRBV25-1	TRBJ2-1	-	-	CASSDQGGGTPHNEQFF	TGTGCCAGCAGTGATCAGGGGGGAGGGACCCCCCACAATGAGCAGTTCTTC
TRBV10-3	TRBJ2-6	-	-	CAISEYEFKDLSSGANVLTF	TGTGCCATCAGTGAATACGAATTCAAGGACCTTTCCTCTGGGGCCAACGTCCTGACTTTC
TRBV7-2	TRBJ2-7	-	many	CASSSHSYSYEQYF	TGTGCCAGCAGCTCCCATTCTTACTCCTACGAGCAGTACTTC
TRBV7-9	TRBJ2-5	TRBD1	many	CASSGQGAGETQYF	TGTGCCAGCAGCGGACAGGGGGCTGGAGAGACCCAGTACTTC
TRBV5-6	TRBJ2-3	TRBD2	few	CASSLWEGPADTQYF	TGTGCCAGCAGCTTGTGGGAGGGCCCAGCAGATACGCAGTATTTT
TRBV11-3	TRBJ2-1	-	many	CASSLDGAGRGNEQFF	TGTGCCAGCAGCTTAGATGGGGCGGGTCGGGGGAATGAGCAGTTCTTC
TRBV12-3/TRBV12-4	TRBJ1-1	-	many	CASSFARDDTEAFF	TGTGCCAGCAGTTTTGCCAGGGATGACACTGAAGCTTTCTTT
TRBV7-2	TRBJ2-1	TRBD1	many	CASSLSDRANNEQFF	TGTGCCAGCAGCTTATCGGACAGGGCCAACAATGAGCAGTTCTTC
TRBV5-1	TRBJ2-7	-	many	CASSQQGEQYF	TGCGCCAGCAGTCAACAGGGCGAGCAGTACTTC
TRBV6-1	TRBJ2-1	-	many	CASSEGSSSYNEQFF	TGTGCCAGCAGTGAGGGGAGTAGCTCCTACAATGAGCAGTTCTTC
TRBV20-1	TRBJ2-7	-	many	CSARDLQGFAYEQYF	TGCAGTGCTAGAGATCTCCAGGGTTTCGCCTACGAGCAGTACTTC
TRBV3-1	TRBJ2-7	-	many	CASSQDLGSYEQYF	TGTGCCAGCAGCCAAGATTTGGGGAGCTACGAGCAGTACTTC
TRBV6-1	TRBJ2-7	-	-	CASSLTTVHEQYF	TGTGCCAGCAGTCTTACTACTGTCCACGAGCAGTACTTC
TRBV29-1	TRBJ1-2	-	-	CSVTGGGHGYTF	TGCAGCGTGACGGGTGGGGGGCATGGCTACACCTTC
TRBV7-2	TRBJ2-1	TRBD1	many	CASSLAGTGNYNEQFF	TGTGCCAGCAGCTTAGCCGGGACAGGGAACTACAATGAGCAGTTCTTC
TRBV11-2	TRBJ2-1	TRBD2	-	CASSSPTGLAGASEQFF	TGTGCCAGCAGCTCACCCACAGGACTAGCGGGAGCCAGTGAGCAGTTCTTC
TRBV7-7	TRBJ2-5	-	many	CASSSKGLETQYF	TGTGCTAGCAGCTCAAAGGGGCTGGAGACCCAGTACTTC
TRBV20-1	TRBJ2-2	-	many	CSARGVANTGELFF	TGCAGTGCTCGAGGGGTGGCGAACACCGGGGAGCTGTTTTTT
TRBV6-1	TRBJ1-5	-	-	CASSKEQVSNQPQHF	TGTGCCAGCAGCAAGGAACAGGTTAGCAATCAGCCCCAGCATTTT
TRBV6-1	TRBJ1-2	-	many	CASSEVGDYGYTF	TGTGCCAGCAGTGAAGTCGGGGACTATGGCTACACCTTC
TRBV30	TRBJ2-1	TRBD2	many	CAWSENPLANSYNEQFF	TGTGCCTGGAGTGAGAACCCACTAGCGAACTCCTACAATGAGCAGTTCTTC
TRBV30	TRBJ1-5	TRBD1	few	CAWSDRGSNQPQHF	TGTGCCTGGAGTGACAGGGGTAGCAATCAGCCCCAGCATTTT
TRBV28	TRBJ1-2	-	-	CASSLGGNYYGYTF	TGTGCCAGCAGTTTAGGAGGGAACTATTACGGCTACACCTTC
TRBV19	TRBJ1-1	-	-	CASSIVPGNTEAFF	TGTGCCAGTAGTATAGTTCCAGGGAACACTGAAGCTTTCTTT
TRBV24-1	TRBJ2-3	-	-	CATGGVGTDTQYF	TGTGCCACCGGAGGGGTGGGCACAGATACGCAGTATTTT
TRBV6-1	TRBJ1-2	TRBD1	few	CASSEGTGGYGYTF	TGTGCCAGCAGTGAAGGGACAGGGGGCTATGGCTACACCTTC
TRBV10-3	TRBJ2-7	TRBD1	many	CATAGTGDTYEQYF	TGTGCCACGGCCGGGACAGGGGATACCTACGAGCAGTACTTC
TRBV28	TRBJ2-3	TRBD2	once	CASSPTSGFSADTQYF	TGTGCCAGCAGTCCGACTAGCGGCTTTTCCGCCGATACGCAGTATTTT
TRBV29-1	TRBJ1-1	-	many	CSVESIGAFF	TGCAGCGTTGAATCAATCGGGGCTTTCTTT
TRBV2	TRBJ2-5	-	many	CASSSTQGTQYF	TGTGCCAGCAGTTCTACCCAAGGGACCCAGTACTTC
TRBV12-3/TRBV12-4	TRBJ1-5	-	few	CASSLATANQPQHF	TGTGCCAGCAGTTTAGCGACAGCTAATCAGCCCCAGCATTTT